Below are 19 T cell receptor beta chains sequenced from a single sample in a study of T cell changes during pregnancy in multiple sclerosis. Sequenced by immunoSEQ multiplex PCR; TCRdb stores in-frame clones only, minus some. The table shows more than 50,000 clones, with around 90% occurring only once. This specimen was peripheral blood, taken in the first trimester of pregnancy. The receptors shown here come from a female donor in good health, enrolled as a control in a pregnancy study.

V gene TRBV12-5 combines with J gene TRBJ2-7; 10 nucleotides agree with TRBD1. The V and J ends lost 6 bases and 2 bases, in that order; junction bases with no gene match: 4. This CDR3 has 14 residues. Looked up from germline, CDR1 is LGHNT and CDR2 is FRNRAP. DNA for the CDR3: TGTGCTAGTGGCCCAGACAGGGGGCCCTACGAGCAGTACTTC. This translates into CASGPDRGPYEQYF. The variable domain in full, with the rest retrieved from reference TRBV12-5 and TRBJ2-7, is DARVTQTPRHKVTEMGQEVTMRCQPILGHNTVFWYRQTMMQGLELLAYFRNRAPLDDSGMPKDRFSAEMPDATLATLKIQPSEPRDSAVYFCASGPDRGPYEQYFGPGTRLTVT.

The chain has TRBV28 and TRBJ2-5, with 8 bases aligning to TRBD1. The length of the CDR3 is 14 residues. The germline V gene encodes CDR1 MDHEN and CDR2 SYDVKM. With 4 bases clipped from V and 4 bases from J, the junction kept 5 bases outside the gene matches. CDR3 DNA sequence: TGTGCCAGCAGTTCACTAGGACAGGGAGAGACCCAGTACTTC. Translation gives CASSSLGQGETQYF.

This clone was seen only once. CDR3 in DNA: TGTGCCAGCAGTTACGGCGGTAACTATGGCTACACCTTC. Its protein is CASSYGGNYGYTF. V usage is TRBV6-6 and J usage is TRBJ1-2; D remains unclear. CDR1 and CDR2 (germline): MNHNY, SVGAGI (reference sequence). V shed 2 bases and J shed 1 base, with 5 bases lying between them. The CDR3 runs to 13 residues.

This CDR3 is CASSVGGGGSTEAFF. CDR3 DNA sequence: TGTGCCAGCAGCGTAGGTGGGGGCGGGTCTACTGAAGCTTTCTTT. The J gene is TRBJ1-1, the V gene TRBV9; tentatively, D is TRBD1 (6 bases). CDR3 length: 15 amino acids. Germline V gives CDR1 SGDLS, CDR2 YYNGEE. V lost 0 bases and J lost 5, with 14 bases in between.

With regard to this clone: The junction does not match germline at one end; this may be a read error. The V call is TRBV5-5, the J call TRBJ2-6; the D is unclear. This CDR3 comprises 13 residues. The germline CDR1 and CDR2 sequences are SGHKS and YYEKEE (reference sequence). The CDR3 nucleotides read TGCGCCAGCAGCCAATCTGGGGCCAACGTCCTGACTTTC. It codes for CASSQSGANVLTF.

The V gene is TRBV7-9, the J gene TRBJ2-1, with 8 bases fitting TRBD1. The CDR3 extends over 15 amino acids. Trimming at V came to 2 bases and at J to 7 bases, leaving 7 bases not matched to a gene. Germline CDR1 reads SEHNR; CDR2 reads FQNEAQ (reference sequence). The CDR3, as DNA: TGTGCCAGCAGCTTAAGTGACAGGGGTATGAATGAGCAGTTCTTC. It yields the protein CASSLSDRGMNEQFF.

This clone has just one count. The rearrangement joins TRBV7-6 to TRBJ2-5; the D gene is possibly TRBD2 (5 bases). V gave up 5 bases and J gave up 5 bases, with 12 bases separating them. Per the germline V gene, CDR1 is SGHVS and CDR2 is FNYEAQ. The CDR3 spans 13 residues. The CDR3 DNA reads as TGTGCCAGCAGCCCCGCGGAGCGGGAGACCCAGTACTTC. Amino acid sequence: CASSPAERETQYF.

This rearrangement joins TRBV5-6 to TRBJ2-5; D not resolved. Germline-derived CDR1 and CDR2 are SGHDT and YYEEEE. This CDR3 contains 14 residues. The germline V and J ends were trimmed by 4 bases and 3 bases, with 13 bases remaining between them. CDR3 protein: CASSALGSKETQYF. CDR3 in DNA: TGTGCCAGCAGCGCACTCGGGTCAAAAGAGACCCAGTACTTC.

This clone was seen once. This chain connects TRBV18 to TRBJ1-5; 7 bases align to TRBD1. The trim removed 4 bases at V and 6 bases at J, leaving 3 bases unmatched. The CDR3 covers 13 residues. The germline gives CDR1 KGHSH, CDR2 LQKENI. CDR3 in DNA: TGTGCCAGCTCACAGGGGGCCGGTCAGCCCCAGCATTTT. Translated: CASSQGAGQPQHF.

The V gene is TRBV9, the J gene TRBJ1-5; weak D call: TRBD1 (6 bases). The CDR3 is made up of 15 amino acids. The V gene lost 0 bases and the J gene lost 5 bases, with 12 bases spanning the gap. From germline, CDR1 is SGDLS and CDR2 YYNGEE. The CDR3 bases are TGTGCCAGCAGCGTAGAGGGGGGAGGGGATCAGCCCCAGCATTTT. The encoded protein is CASSVEGGGDQPQHF.

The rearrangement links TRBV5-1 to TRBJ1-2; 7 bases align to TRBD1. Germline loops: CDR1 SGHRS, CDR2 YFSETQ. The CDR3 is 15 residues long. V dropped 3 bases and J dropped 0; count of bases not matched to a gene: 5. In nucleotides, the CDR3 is TGCGCCAGCAGCTCTTCAGGGGGACCTAACTATGGCTACACCTTC. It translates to CASSSSGGPNYGYTF. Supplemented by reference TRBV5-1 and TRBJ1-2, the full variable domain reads KAGVTQTPRYLIKTRGQQVTLSCSPISGHRSVSWYQQTPGQGLQFLFEYFSETQRNKGNFPGRFSGRQFSNSRSEMNVSTLELGDSALYLCASSSSGGPNYGYTFGSGTRLTVV.

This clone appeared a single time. This CDR3 is CAISLTALPHGYTF. For the CDR3, the DNA is TGTGCCATTTCACTGACAGCGCTTCCTCATGGCTACACCTTC. This chain joins TRBV6-1 and TRBJ1-2; D is possibly TRBD1 (5 bases). Germline lookup yields CDR1 MNHNS and CDR2 SASEGT. This CDR3 contains 14 residues. V lost 10 bases and J 6 bases, leaving 21 bases between the germline ends.

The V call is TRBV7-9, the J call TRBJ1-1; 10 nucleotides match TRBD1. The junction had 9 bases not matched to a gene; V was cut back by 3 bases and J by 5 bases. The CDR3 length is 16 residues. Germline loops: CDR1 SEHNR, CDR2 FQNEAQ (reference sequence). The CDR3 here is CASSFDPGTGDTEAFF. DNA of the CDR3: TGTGCCAGCAGCTTTGATCCCGGGACAGGGGATACTGAAGCTTTCTTT.

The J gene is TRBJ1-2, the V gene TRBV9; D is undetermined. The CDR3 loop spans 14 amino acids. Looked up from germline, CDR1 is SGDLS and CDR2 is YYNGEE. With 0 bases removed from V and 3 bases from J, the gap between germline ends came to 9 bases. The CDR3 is CASSVASRDYGYTF. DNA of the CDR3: TGTGCCAGCAGCGTAGCTTCCCGGGACTATGGCTACACCTTC.

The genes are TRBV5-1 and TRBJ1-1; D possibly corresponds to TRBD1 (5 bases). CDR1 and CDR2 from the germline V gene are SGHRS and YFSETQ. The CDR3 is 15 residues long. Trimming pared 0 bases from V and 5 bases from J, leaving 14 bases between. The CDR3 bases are TGCGCCAGCAGCTTGGCCGGGCAGGGAAGTACTGAAGCTTTCTTT. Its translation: CASSLAGQGSTEAFF.

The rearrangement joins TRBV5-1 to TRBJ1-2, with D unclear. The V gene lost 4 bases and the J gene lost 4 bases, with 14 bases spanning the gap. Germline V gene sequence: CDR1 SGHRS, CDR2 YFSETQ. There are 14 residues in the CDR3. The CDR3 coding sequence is TGCGCCAGCAGCCTGTTTACCCAGGCCTATGGCTACACCTTC. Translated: CASSLFTQAYGYTF.

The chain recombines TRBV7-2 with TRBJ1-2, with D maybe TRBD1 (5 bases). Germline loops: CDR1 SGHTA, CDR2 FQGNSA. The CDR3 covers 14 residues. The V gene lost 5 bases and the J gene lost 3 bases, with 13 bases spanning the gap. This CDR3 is CASSPAGVDYGYTF. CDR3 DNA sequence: TGTGCCAGCAGCCCAGCGGGGGTCGACTATGGCTACACCTTC. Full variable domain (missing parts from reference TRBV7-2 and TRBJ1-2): GAGVSQSPSNKVTEKGKDVELRCDPISGHTALYWYRQSLGQGLEFLIYFQGNSAPDKSGLPSDRFSAERTGGSVSTLTIQRTQQEDSAVYLCASSPAGVDYGYTFGSGTRLTVV.

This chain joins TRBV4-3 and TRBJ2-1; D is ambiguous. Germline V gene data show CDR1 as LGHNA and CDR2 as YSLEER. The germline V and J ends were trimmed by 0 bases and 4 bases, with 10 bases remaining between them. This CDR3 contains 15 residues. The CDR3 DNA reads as TGCGCCAGCAGCCAAGACTGGAGCAGTTACAATGAGCAGTTCTTC. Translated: CASSQDWSSYNEQFF.

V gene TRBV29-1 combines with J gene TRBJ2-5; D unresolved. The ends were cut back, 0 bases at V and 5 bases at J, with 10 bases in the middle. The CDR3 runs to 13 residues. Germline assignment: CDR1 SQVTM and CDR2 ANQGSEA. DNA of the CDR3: TGCAGCGTTGAAGATCCCTACGGGGAGACCCAGTACTTC. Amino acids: CSVEDPYGETQYF.